This entry lists 27 T cell receptor beta chains sequenced from one sample in a study of T cells after yellow fever vaccination. A single record per CDR3 protein comes from TCRdb applying MiXCR to the 5' RACE reads. Of over 100,000 distinct CDR3 sequences in the sample, roughly 8.9% are singletons; the top ten hold 25%. Sample: CD8+ T cells sorted from PBMCs, taken 45 days after the yellow fever booster vaccination. These receptor sequences come from a man aged 25 to 40 who received the YFV17D yellow fever vaccine.

Ten or more counts support this clonotype. The chain has TRBV9 and TRBJ2-2; TRBD1 is a possible D gene (5 bases). This CDR3 is built from 13 residues. CDR1 is SGDLS and CDR2 is YYNGEE in the germline V gene. With 0 bases removed from V and 5 bases from J, the gap between germline ends came to 5 bases. The CDR3 coding sequence is TGTGCCAGCAGCGTAGAGGGGACCGGGGAGCTGTTTTTT. This encodes CASSVEGTGELFF.

This clonotype was recorded a few times. The J gene is TRBJ2-1, the V gene TRBV20-1, with 7 bases fitting TRBD2. Per the germline V gene, CDR1 is DFQATT and CDR2 is SNEGSKA (reference sequence). There are 15 residues in the CDR3. V gave up 5 bases and J gave up 8 bases; unmatched junction bases: 15. CDR3 protein: CSAGHPGGSLYEQFF. The CDR3 bases are TGCAGTGCTGGACACCCTGGCGGGAGCCTCTATGAGCAGTTCTTC.

This clonotype was picked up many times. This chain joins TRBV29-1 and TRBJ2-1, with D hard to call. The CDR3 runs to 11 residues. V was pared by 2 bases and J by 7 bases, with 6 bases between. The germline CDR1 and CDR2 sequences are SQVTM and ANQGSEA. CDR3 region: CSVEKQNEQFF. CDR3 nucleotides: TGCAGCGTTGAAAAGCAGAATGAGCAGTTCTTC.

This clonotype was observed many times. V usage is TRBV6-5 and J usage is TRBJ2-2; 8 positions agree with TRBD2. Germline CDR1 reads MNHEY; CDR2 reads SVGAGI. V lost 0 bases, J lost 3 bases, and 3 bases stayed unmatched. CDR3 length: 16 amino acids. The CDR3 nucleotides read TGTGCCAGCAGTTACTCCCCTAGCGGGTACACCGGGGAGCTGTTTTTT. Translating gives CASSYSPSGYTGELFF.

This clonotype was recorded at least ten times. This chain uses TRBV19 with TRBJ2-1, with 15 bases fitting TRBD2. The germline V gene has CDR1 LNHDA and CDR2 SQIVND (reference sequence). The CDR3 consists of 16 residues. The V gene end was trimmed by 5 bases and the J gene end by 8 bases; junction bases not matched to a gene: 7. CDR3 DNA sequence: TGTGCCAGTAGTGAACCGGGACTAGCGGGAGGTCATGAGCAGTTCTTC. Protein sequence: CASSEPGLAGGHEQFF.

This clonotype was detected ten times or more. The V call is TRBV29-1, the J call TRBJ2-1, with 7 bases matching TRBD2. The CDR3 has 14 residues. Germline CDR1 is SQVTM and CDR2 is ANQGSEA. The V and J ends lost 5 bases and 7 bases, in that order; junction bases with no gene match: 11. This CDR3 is CSVQVREMGNEQFF. Written as DNA, the CDR3 is TGCAGCGTTCAGGTGCGGGAGATGGGAAATGAGCAGTTCTTC.

The sample holds a few counts of this clonotype. The chain has TRBV5-6 and TRBJ2-5, with TRBD2 matching over 10 bases. The CDR3 contains 15 residues. CDR1 and CDR2 (germline): SGHDT, YYEEEE. After removal of 0 bases from V and 1 base from J, the junction contained 0 bases not matched to a gene. Written as DNA, the CDR3 is TGTGCCAGCAGCTTGGCTAGCGGGAGCCAAGAGACCCAGTACTTC. Translating it yields CASSLASGSQETQYF.

This clonotype showed up many times. The chain has TRBV4-3 and TRBJ2-1; 14 bases map to TRBD2. The J segment lost 7 bases and the V segment lost 4 bases, leaving 3 bases of the junction unmatched. Germline CDR1 LGHNA, CDR2 YSLEER. The CDR3 covers 15 residues. The CDR3 sequence is CASSPTSGRVNEQFF. CDR3 sequence (DNA): TGCGCCAGCAGCCCGACTAGCGGGAGGGTGAATGAGCAGTTCTTC.

This clonotype came up many times. The gene calls are TRBV7-4 and TRBJ1-2; D gene ambiguous. Germline V lookup: CDR1 SGHVT, CDR2 SQSDAQ. The CDR3 runs to 14 residues. V was trimmed by 5 bases and J by 7 bases, leaving 17 bases between them. CDR3 region: CASSMGSEDCGYTF. CDR3 coding DNA: TGTGCCAGCAGCATGGGGTCAGAGGATTGTGGCTACACCTTC.

This clonotype showed up just a few times. V and J are TRBV6-4 and TRBJ2-2; either TRBD1 or TRBD2 may fit D (5 bases each). The V gene lost 6 bases and the J gene lost 6 bases, with 17 bases spanning the gap. From germline, CDR1 is MRHNA and CDR2 SNTAGT. The CDR3 is 15 amino acids. This CDR3 reads CASSPTRGGAGELFF. Written as DNA, the CDR3 is TGTGCCAGCAGCCCCACTAGGGGCGGTGCCGGGGAGCTGTTTTTT.

This sequence joins TRBV30 and TRBJ2-1; 7 bases agree with TRBD2. Looked up from germline, CDR1 is GTSNPN and CDR2 is SVGIG (reference sequence). V dropped 8 bases and J dropped 3; count of bases not matched to a gene: 10. The length of the CDR3 is 14 residues. The CDR3 loop reads CAAGGGSYYNEQFF. The DNA of the CDR3 is TGTGCCGCCGGGGGAGGGTCGTACTACAATGAGCAGTTCTTC.

This clonotype was recorded many times. This chain joins TRBV7-8 and TRBJ2-7, with TRBD1 identical over 9 bases. The germline gives CDR1 SGHVS, CDR2 FQNEAQ. The CDR3 has 16 residues. J gave up 10 bases and V 0 bases, and 13 bases lay outside the gene matches. CDR3 amino acids: CASSLADRVQGADQYF. The CDR3 bases are TGTGCCAGCAGCTTAGCAGATCGCGTACAGGGGGCGGATCAGTACTTC.

On this clonotype itself: A much larger clone differs by one base, so this may be a read error. The chain links TRBV7-3 to TRBJ2-2, with D tentatively TRBD1 (5 bases). This CDR3 has 13 amino acids. The germline gives CDR1 SGHTA, CDR2 FQGTGA. Trimming stripped 5 bases from V and 4 bases from J, with 8 bases between. CDR3 coding DNA: TGTGCCAGCAGCCCTAGGGGCACCGGGGAGCTGTTTTTT. Its protein is CASSPRGTGELFF.

This clonotype appeared a few times. The chain carries TRBV5-1 and TRBJ2-3; D is undetermined. This CDR3 spans 14 amino acids. Trimming shortened V by 2 bases and J by 6 bases, and 13 bases separated the two germline ends. Germline V CDR1 and CDR2: SGHRS, YFSETQ. The CDR3 here is CASSFFGTWDTQYF. The DNA for the CDR3 is TGCGCCAGCAGCTTCTTCGGAACCTGGGATACGCAGTATTTT.

The genes are TRBV6-1 and TRBJ2-5, with TRBD2 as a possible D gene (6 bases). Germline assignment: CDR1 MNHNS and CDR2 SASEGT. V was clipped by 6 bases and J by 5 bases, with 16 bases between them. The CDR3 loop spans 14 amino acids. The CDR3 DNA is TGTGCCAGCAGCCCCATTGGGGGAGGTGAGACCCAGTACTTC. This gives the protein CASSPIGGGETQYF.

This clonotype has at least ten counts. This sequence joins TRBV29-1 and TRBJ2-7, with 7 bases lining up with TRBD2. CDR3 length: 13 amino acids. Unmatched junction bases numbered 12, after V lost 8 bases and J lost 5 bases. CDR1 and CDR2 (germline): SQVTM, ANQGSEA. The CDR3 reads CSPDGAGDNEQYF. In DNA, the CDR3 is TGCAGCCCCGACGGCGCGGGAGATAACGAGCAGTACTTC.

This clonotype was counted only a few times. The chain's CDR3 is CASTKGLAGGTYEQYF. The CDR3 DNA reads TGTGCCAGCACGAAGGGACTAGCGGGAGGGACCTACGAGCAGTACTTC. The chain is built from TRBV12-3 or TRBV12-4 and TRBJ2-7; 16 positions agree with TRBD2. The CDR3 is 16 amino acids. Trimming at V came to 7 bases and at J to 2 bases, leaving 5 bases not matched to a gene.

This clonotype turned up a few times. V and J are TRBV7-2 and TRBJ1-5; 9 nucleotides line up with TRBD1. The length of the CDR3 is 16 residues. CDR1 and CDR2 from the germline V gene are SGHTA and FQGNSA. The V gene end was trimmed by 4 bases and the J gene end by 2 bases; junction bases not matched to a gene: 6. The CDR3: CASSSGTGMGNQPQHF. In DNA, the CDR3 is TGTGCCAGCAGCTCCGGGACAGGGATGGGCAATCAGCCCCAGCATTTT.

Many counts were recorded for this clonotype. This chain uses TRBV20-1 with TRBJ2-7; 10 bases are a match to TRBD2. The V segment lost 5 bases and the J segment 3 bases; nucleotides outside the gene matches: 10. The CDR3 loop spans 15 amino acids. Germline loops: CDR1 DFQATT, CDR2 SNEGSKA (reference sequence). DNA of the CDR3: TGCAGTGCTCGCCATAGCGGGAGGACTAACTACGAGCAGTACTTC. Amino acids: CSARHSGRTNYEQYF.

About this clonotype: One end of the junction fails to match germline, which may point to a read error. The rearrangement links TRBV20-1 to TRBJ2-7; 13 bases are shared with TRBD2. Germline lookup yields CDR1 DFQATT and CDR2 SNEGSKA (reference sequence). The CDR3 has 15 residues. CDR3 nucleotide sequence: TGCTGTGCTGAAGGACTAGCGGGGGATCCCTACGAGCAGTACTTC. It yields the protein CCAEGLAGDPYEQYF.

On this clonotype itself: One junction end disagrees with the germline gene, perhaps due to a read error. The genes are TRBV3-1 and TRBJ2-1, with TRBD2 matching over 10 bases. The CDR3 is 17 amino acids. The germline V gene has CDR1 LGHDT and CDR2 YNNKEL (reference sequence). This chain's CDR3 is CATSQDGSGRAYNEQFF. In nucleotides, the CDR3 is TGTGCCACCAGCCAAGATGGGAGCGGGAGGGCCTACAATGAGCAGTTCTTC.

Details on this clonotype: This clone may be a read error of a much larger clone one base away. Here the CDR3 omits its conserved ending phenylalanine or tryptophan, so a read error is the likely source. The chain couples TRBV11-2 to TRBJ2-7; TRBD1 matches 7 bases. The germline gives CDR1 SGHAT, CDR2 FQNNGV. V dropped 5 bases and J dropped 5; count of bases not matched to a gene: 6. This CDR3 contains 13 residues. The CDR3 sequence: CASSRDRIHEQYL. CDR3 in DNA: TGTGCCAGCAGCCGGGACAGAATCCACGAGCAGTACCTC.

The chain carries TRBV29-1 and TRBJ2-1; 11 bases match TRBD2. This CDR3 has 19 residues. Germline CDR1 and CDR2: SQVTM and ANQGSEA. The V gene end was trimmed by 0 bases and the J gene end by 4 bases; junction bases not matched to a gene: 14. CDR3 in DNA: TGCAGCGTTGAAGATGGAGGTAGCTTGCGGACTAGCGGGTACAATGAGCAGTTCTTC. This gives the protein CSVEDGGSLRTSGYNEQFF.

This clonotype was counted ten times or more. The chain is built from TRBV7-2 and TRBJ2-2; D is unclear. V lost 5 bases and J lost 6, with 10 bases in between. The length of the CDR3 is 13 residues. Germline CDR1 SGHTA, CDR2 FQGNSA. Here the CDR3 reads CASSPGPSGELFF. The CDR3 coding sequence is TGTGCCAGCAGCCCCGGGCCGTCCGGGGAGCTGTTTTTT.

This clonotype has more than one count but fewer than ten. The rearrangement joins TRBV28 to TRBJ2-1; D is unclear. Germline-derived CDR1 and CDR2 are MDHEN and SYDVKM. Trimming took off 3 bases at V and 4 bases at J, with 13 bases between the two ends. The CDR3 runs 15 residues. The chain's CDR3 is CASSFSSWLYNEQFF. The DNA for the CDR3 is TGTGCCAGCAGTTTTTCCAGTTGGTTATACAATGAGCAGTTCTTC.

This clonotype was seen a handful of times. CDR3 nucleotides: TGTGCCAGCACCGAGTGGGCACAGCAGGATTCACCCCTCCACTTT. This translates into CASTEWAQQDSPLHF. V gene TRBV7-6 combines with J gene TRBJ1-6; no clear D gene. Germline V gene data show CDR1 as SGHVS and CDR2 as FNYEAQ. Trimming removed 7 bases from V and 8 bases from J, with 18 bases in between. The CDR3 is 15 residues long.

At least ten counts were recorded for this clonotype. The chain combines TRBV9 with TRBJ2-1, with 10 bases lining up with TRBD2. The V and J ends lost 2 bases and 4 bases, in that order; junction bases with no gene match: 3. From germline, CDR1 is SGDLS and CDR2 YYNGEE. The CDR3 length is 15 residues. In nucleotides, the CDR3 is TGTGCCAGCAGCGTCGGACTAGCGGTTTACAATGAGCAGTTCTTC. As protein: CASSVGLAVYNEQFF.